This T cell receptor (beta chain) came from a study of blood T cell repertoires in COVID-19. Study overall: Acute-phase and convalescent COVID-19 samples originated in the United States, Italy and Spain. T cells, B-cell-depleted T cells, or PBMCs provided the cDNA or gDNA that served as material.

The authors' processing: Amplification of reference gene primers provided the estimated nucleated cell counts. The assay was immunoSEQ multiplex PCR, and TCRdb's table has in-frame clones only and misses some. That table gives V, J and clone size, and the DNA gave D and trimming. The data contain more than 95,000 clones, 75% to 95% of them singletons. The V and J ends lost 0 bases and 2 bases, in that order; junction bases with no gene match: 6. The CDR3 consists of 17 residues. In germline, CDR1 is SGDLS, CDR2 YYNGEE. This chain joins TRBV9 and TRBJ2-3; 10 nucleotides agree with TRBD2. The sequence was obtained from a human donor in a cohort sampled during active COVID-19. Sequenced sample: peripheral blood. This chain's CDR3 is CASSVEGSGGYTDTQYF. The DNA for the CDR3 is TGTGCCAGCAGCGTAGAAGGTAGCGGGGGGTACACAGATACGCAGTATTTT.